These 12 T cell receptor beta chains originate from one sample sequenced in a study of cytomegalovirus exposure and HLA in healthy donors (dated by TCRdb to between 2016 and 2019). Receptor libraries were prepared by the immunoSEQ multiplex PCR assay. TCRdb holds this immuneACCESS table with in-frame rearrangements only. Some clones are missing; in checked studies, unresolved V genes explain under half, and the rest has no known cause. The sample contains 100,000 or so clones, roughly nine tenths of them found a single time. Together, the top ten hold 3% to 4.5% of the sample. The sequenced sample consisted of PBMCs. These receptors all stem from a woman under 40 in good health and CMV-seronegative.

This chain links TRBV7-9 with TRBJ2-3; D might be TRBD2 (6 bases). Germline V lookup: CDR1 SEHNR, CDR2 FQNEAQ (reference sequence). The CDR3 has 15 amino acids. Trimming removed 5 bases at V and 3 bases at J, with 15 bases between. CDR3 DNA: TGTGCCAGCAGCCCCGGACGGGAGAAAACAGATACGCAGTATTTT. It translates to CASSPGREKTDTQYF.

The CDR3, as DNA: TGTGCCAGCAGCTTAGCGTTGGCAGGGGGTAGGGCTCGCTACACCTTC. It encodes CASSLALAGGRARYTF. The chain combines TRBV7-9 with TRBJ1-2; 7 nucleotides align to TRBD1. The CDR3 is 16 amino acids. Germline assignment: CDR1 SEHNR and CDR2 FQNEAQ (reference sequence). V was clipped by 0 bases and J by 9 bases; unmatched bases: 13.

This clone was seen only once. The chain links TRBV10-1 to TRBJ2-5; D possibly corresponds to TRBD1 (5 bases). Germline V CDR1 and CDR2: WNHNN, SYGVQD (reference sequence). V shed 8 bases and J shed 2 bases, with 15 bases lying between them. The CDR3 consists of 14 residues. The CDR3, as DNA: TGCGCCAGCTTAGGGGCTAGGCCACAAGAGACCCAGTACTTC. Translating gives CASLGARPQETQYF.

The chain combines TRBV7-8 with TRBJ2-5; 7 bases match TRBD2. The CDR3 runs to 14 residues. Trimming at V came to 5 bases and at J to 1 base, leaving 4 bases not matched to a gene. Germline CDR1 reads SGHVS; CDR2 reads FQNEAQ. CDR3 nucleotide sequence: TGTGCCAGCAGCGCCCTAGCGGTCCAAGAGACCCAGTACTTC. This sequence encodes CASSALAVQETQYF.

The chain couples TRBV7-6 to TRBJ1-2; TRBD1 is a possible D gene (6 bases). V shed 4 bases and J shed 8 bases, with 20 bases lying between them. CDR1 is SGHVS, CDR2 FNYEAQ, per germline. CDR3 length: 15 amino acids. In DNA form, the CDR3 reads TGTGCCAGCAGCTCAAGAGGGGGGGCACTTGAAGGCTACACCTTC. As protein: CASSSRGGALEGYTF.

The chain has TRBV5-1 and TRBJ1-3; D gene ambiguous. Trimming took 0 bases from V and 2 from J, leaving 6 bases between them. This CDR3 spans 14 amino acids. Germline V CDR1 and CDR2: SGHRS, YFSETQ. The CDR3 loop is CASSLAGTGNTIYF. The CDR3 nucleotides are TGCGCCAGCAGCTTGGCAGGTACTGGAAACACCATATATTTT. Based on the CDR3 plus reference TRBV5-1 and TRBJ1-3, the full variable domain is KAGVTQTPRYLIKTRGQQVTLSCSPISGHRSVSWYQQTPGQGLQFLFEYFSETQRNKGNFPGRFSGRQFSNSRSEMNVSTLELGDSALYLCASSLAGTGNTIYFGEGSWLTVV.

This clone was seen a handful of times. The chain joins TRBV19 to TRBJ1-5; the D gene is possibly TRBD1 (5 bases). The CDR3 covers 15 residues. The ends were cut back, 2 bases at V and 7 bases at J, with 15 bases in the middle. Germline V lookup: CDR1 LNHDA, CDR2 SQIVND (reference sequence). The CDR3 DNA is TGTGCCAGTAGTATAATAGGGGCACTCTGGCAGCCCCAGCATTTT. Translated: CASSIIGALWQPQHF. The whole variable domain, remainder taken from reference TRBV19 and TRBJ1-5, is DGGITQSPKYLFRKEGQNVTLSCEQNLNHDAMYWYRQDPGQGLRLIYYSQIVNDFQKGDIAEGYSVSREKKESFPLTVTSAQKNPTAFYLCASSIIGALWQPQHFGDGTRLSIL.

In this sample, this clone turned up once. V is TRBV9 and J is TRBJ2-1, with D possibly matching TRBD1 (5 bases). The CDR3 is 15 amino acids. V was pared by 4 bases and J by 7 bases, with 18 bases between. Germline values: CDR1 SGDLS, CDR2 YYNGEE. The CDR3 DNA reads TGTGCCAGCAGCCTTACCGGGTCCTACAGGAATGAGCAGTTCTTC. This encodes CASSLTGSYRNEQFF.

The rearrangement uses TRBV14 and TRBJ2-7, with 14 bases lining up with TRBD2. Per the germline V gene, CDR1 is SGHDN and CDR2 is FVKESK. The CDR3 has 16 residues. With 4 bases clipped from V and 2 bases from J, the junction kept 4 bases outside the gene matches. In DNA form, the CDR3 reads TGTGCCAGCAGCCTCGGGACTAGCGGGGGAGCCTACGAGCAGTACTTC. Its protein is CASSLGTSGGAYEQYF.

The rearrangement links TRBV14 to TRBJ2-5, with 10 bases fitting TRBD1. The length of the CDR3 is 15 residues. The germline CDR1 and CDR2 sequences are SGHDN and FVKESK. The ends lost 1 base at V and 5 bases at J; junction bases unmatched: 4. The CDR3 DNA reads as TGTGCCAGCAGCCAAGTAGGGACAGGGGAGGAGACCCAGTACTTC. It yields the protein CASSQVGTGEETQYF.

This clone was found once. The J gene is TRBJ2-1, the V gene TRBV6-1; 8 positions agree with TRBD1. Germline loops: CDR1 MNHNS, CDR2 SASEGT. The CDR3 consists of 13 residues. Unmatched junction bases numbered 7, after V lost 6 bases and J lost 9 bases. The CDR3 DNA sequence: TGTGCCAGCAGCCAGGACAGGGTATTTGAGCAGTTCTTC. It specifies CASSQDRVFEQFF.

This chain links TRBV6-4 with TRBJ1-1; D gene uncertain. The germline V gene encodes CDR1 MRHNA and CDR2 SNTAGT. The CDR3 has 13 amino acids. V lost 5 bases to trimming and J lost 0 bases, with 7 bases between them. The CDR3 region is CASSLHLNTEAFF. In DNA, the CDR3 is TGTGCCAGCAGTTTACATCTGAACACTGAAGCTTTCTTT.